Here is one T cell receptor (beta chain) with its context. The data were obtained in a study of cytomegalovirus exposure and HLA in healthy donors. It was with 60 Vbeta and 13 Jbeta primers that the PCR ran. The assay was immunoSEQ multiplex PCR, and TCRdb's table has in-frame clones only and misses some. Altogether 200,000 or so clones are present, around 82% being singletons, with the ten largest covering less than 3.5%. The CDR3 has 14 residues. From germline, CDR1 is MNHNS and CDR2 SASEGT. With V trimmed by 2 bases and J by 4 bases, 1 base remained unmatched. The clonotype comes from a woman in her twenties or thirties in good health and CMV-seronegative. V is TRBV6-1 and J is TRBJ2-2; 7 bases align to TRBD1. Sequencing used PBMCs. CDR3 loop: CASSEPGGTGELFF. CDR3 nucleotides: TGTGCCAGCAGTGAACCAGGGGGCACCGGGGAGCTGTTTTTT.